Listed below are T cell receptor beta chains from one sample, sequenced in a study of molecular identifiers for immune sequencing clone quantification. TCRdb redid the calling of the PCR reads with MiXCR, one entry per CDR3 protein. Seen here are roughly 630,000 distinct CDR3 sequences, 25% observed once, and the top ten hold 0.7% to 0.95%. The sample consisted of naive CD8+ T cells from blood, with Jurkat cell RNA spiked in. The source of these receptors is a human donor in good health. Some libraries in this study had Jurkat cell RNA spiked in. The CDR3 runs from the conserved cysteine through the conserved F or W. D genes are given only for firm matches. Only some rows state a clone size, as once, few, many or a class for expanded clones.

v_call: TRBV24-1; d_call: NA; j_call: TRBJ2-6; clone_size: NA; cdr3_aa: CATPPGSSGANVLTF; cdr3_nt: TGTGCCACCCCCCCAGGGTCCTCTGGGGCCAACGTCCTGACTTTC
v_call: TRBV11-2; d_call: NA; j_call: TRBJ2-2; clone_size: NA; cdr3_aa: CASSPTPVELFF; cdr3_nt: TGTGCCAGCAGCCCCACCCCGGTGGAGCTGTTTTTT
v_call: TRBV5-1; d_call: TRBD1; j_call: TRBJ2-3; clone_size: NA; cdr3_aa: CASSRDSNTDTQYF; cdr3_nt: TGCGCCAGCAGCCGGGACAGTAACACAGATACGCAGTATTTT
v_call: TRBV12-3/TRBV12-4; d_call: NA; j_call: TRBJ2-5; clone_size: few; cdr3_aa: CASSSLTQIETQYF; cdr3_nt: TGTGCCAGCAGTTCCCTCACCCAGATCGAGACCCAGTACTTC
v_call: TRBV5-6; d_call: NA; j_call: TRBJ2-7; clone_size: many; cdr3_aa: CASSSSVREQYF; cdr3_nt: TGTGCCAGCAGCTCGTCCGTGAGAGAGCAGTACTTC
v_call: TRBV28; d_call: NA; j_call: TRBJ2-2; clone_size: NA; cdr3_aa: CASSLYRESTGALVF; cdr3_nt: TGTGCCAGCAGTTTGTATCGGGAGAGCACCGGGGCGCTGGTTTTT
v_call: TRBV11-3; d_call: NA; j_call: TRBJ2-2; clone_size: few; cdr3_aa: CASSGGLARNTGELFF; cdr3_nt: TGTGCCAGCAGCGGAGGGCTAGCGCGGAACACCGGGGAGCTGTTTTTT
v_call: TRBV7-9; d_call: NA; j_call: TRBJ2-3; clone_size: many; cdr3_aa: CASSTTVSTDTQYF; cdr3_nt: TGTGCCAGCAGCACCACAGTCTCCACAGATACGCAGTATTTT
v_call: TRBV11-3; d_call: TRBD2; j_call: TRBJ2-2; clone_size: once; cdr3_aa: CTSSGIGGNPNTGELFF; cdr3_nt: TGTACCAGCAGCGGGATTGGCGGGAACCCGAACACCGGGGAGCTGTTTTTT
v_call: TRBV7-6; d_call: NA; j_call: TRBJ1-1; clone_size: many; cdr3_aa: CASSLTARNTEAFF; cdr3_nt: TGTGCCAGCAGCTTGACGGCCAGAAACACTGAAGCTTTCTTT
v_call: TRBV5-5; d_call: NA; j_call: TRBJ2-1; clone_size: few; cdr3_aa: CASSFRDEIRGEQFF; cdr3_nt: TGTGCCAGCAGCTTTCGGGACGAGATTCGAGGTGAGCAGTTCTTC
v_call: TRBV6-5; d_call: NA; j_call: TRBJ2-7; clone_size: NA; cdr3_aa: CASSFSPDGSFYEQYF; cdr3_nt: TGTGCCAGCAGTTTTTCCCCGGACGGTTCCTTCTACGAGCAGTACTTC
v_call: TRBV19; d_call: NA; j_call: TRBJ1-3; clone_size: many; cdr3_aa: CASMGPGLSGNTIYF; cdr3_nt: TGTGCCAGTATGGGACCGGGACTCTCTGGAAACACCATATATTTT
v_call: TRBV7-2; d_call: TRBD1; j_call: TRBJ2-1; clone_size: NA; cdr3_aa: CASSLPDRTNYNEQFF; cdr3_nt: TGTGCCAGCAGCTTACCGGACAGGACAAATTACAATGAGCAGTTCTTC
v_call: TRBV27; d_call: NA; j_call: TRBJ2-7; clone_size: few; cdr3_aa: CASSTESGYEQYF; cdr3_nt: TGTGCCAGCAGTACTGAGTCCGGCTACGAGCAGTACTTC
v_call: TRBV9; d_call: NA; j_call: TRBJ2-6; clone_size: few; cdr3_aa: CASSSPPGHFNSGANVLTF; cdr3_nt: TGTGCCAGCAGCTCTCCACCGGGACACTTCAACTCTGGGGCCAACGTCCTGACTTTC
v_call: TRBV28; d_call: NA; j_call: TRBJ1-1; clone_size: NA; cdr3_aa: CASSSNAEAFF; cdr3_nt: TGTGCCAGCAGCTCTAACGCTGAAGCTTTCTTT
v_call: TRBV4-1; d_call: NA; j_call: TRBJ2-7; clone_size: many; cdr3_aa: CASSPVPKFYEQYF; cdr3_nt: TGCGCCAGCAGCCCCGTCCCAAAGTTCTACGAGCAGTACTTC
v_call: TRBV4-1; d_call: TRBD1; j_call: TRBJ2-3; clone_size: many; cdr3_aa: CASSQPGGADTQYF; cdr3_nt: TGCGCCAGCAGCCAACCAGGGGGCGCAGATACGCAGTATTTT
v_call: TRBV30; d_call: NA; j_call: TRBJ2-3; clone_size: few; cdr3_aa: CAWSVEMSTQYF; cdr3_nt: TGTGCCTGGAGTGTGGAAATGTCCACGCAGTATTTT
v_call: TRBV5-3; d_call: TRBD1; j_call: TRBJ2-7; clone_size: NA; cdr3_aa: CSSSATPGQASYEQYF; cdr3_nt: TGTTCCAGCAGCGCCACGCCGGGACAGGCATCCTACGAGCAGTACTTC
v_call: TRBV6-5; d_call: NA; j_call: TRBJ2-2; clone_size: NA; cdr3_aa: CASSYLRGTGELSF; cdr3_nt: TGTGCCAGCAGTTACCTCCGGGGCACCGGGGAGCTGTCTTTT
v_call: TRBV7-6; d_call: NA; j_call: TRBJ2-7; clone_size: many; cdr3_aa: CASSFNNYEQYF; cdr3_nt: TGTGCCAGCAGCTTCAATAACTACGAGCAGTACTTC
v_call: TRBV7-2; d_call: NA; j_call: TRBJ2-1; clone_size: NA; cdr3_aa: CASSLASRGWNEQFF; cdr3_nt: TGTGCCAGCAGCCTGGCCAGCCGGGGGTGGAATGAGCAGTTCTTC
v_call: TRBV30; d_call: TRBD1; j_call: TRBJ2-7; clone_size: NA; cdr3_aa: CAWSEGRGHEQYF; cdr3_nt: TGTGCCTGGAGTGAGGGCAGGGGGCACGAGCAGTACTTC
v_call: TRBV5-8; d_call: NA; j_call: TRBJ2-5; clone_size: few; cdr3_aa: CASSLLGGQGETQYF; cdr3_nt: TGTGCCAGCAGCTTGTTAGGAGGGCAGGGAGAGACCCAGTACTTC
v_call: TRBV4-1; d_call: TRBD1; j_call: TRBJ2-7; clone_size: many; cdr3_aa: CASSQLPGGTYEQYF; cdr3_nt: TGCGCCAGCAGCCAGTTACCAGGGGGAACCTACGAGCAGTACTTC
v_call: TRBV6-5; d_call: NA; j_call: TRBJ2-5; clone_size: many; cdr3_aa: CASSYRPSTQETQYF; cdr3_nt: TGTGCCAGCAGTTACAGGCCGAGTACTCAAGAGACCCAGTACTTC
v_call: TRBV5-4; d_call: TRBD1; j_call: TRBJ2-7; clone_size: many; cdr3_aa: CASSPGTGIDEQYF; cdr3_nt: TGTGCCAGCAGCCCCGGGACAGGGATCGACGAGCAGTACTTC
v_call: TRBV12-3/TRBV12-4; d_call: TRBD2; j_call: TRBJ2-1; clone_size: NA; cdr3_aa: CASSWEAGVHEQFF; cdr3_nt: TGTGCCAGCAGTTGGGAAGCGGGAGTCCATGAGCAGTTCTTC
v_call: TRBV9; d_call: TRBD2; j_call: TRBJ2-7; clone_size: NA; cdr3_aa: CASSETDLLAGVPYEQYF; cdr3_nt: TGTGCCAGCAGCGAGACCGACCTACTAGCGGGAGTACCCTACGAGCAGTACTTC
v_call: TRBV4-3; d_call: NA; j_call: TRBJ1-6; clone_size: NA; cdr3_aa: CASSQWLESVNSPLHF; cdr3_nt: TGCGCCAGCAGCCAGTGGCTAGAATCAGTAAATTCACCCCTCCACTTT
v_call: TRBV5-1; d_call: TRBD2; j_call: TRBJ2-3; clone_size: NA; cdr3_aa: CASSLPIPGLARQGDTQYF; cdr3_nt: TGCGCCAGCAGCTTGCCAATCCCGGGACTAGCGAGGCAAGGAGATACGCAGTATTTT
v_call: TRBV12-3/TRBV12-4; d_call: NA; j_call: TRBJ2-7; clone_size: few; cdr3_aa: CASSWRDTSSYEQYF; cdr3_nt: TGTGCCAGCAGTTGGCGGGACACCAGCTCCTACGAGCAGTACTTC
v_call: TRBV7-6; d_call: NA; j_call: TRBJ1-2; clone_size: NA; cdr3_aa: CASSLQSGLSYGYTF; cdr3_nt: TGTGCCAGCAGCCTACAGTCCGGACTGAGCTATGGCTACACCTTC
v_call: TRBV29-1; d_call: NA; j_call: TRBJ2-3; clone_size: many; cdr3_aa: CSVEGRGWSTDTQYF; cdr3_nt: TGCAGCGTTGAAGGGCGGGGATGGAGCACAGATACGCAGTATTTT
v_call: TRBV20-1; d_call: NA; j_call: TRBJ1-1; clone_size: NA; cdr3_aa: CSARRGRQGEAFF; cdr3_nt: TGCAGTGCTCGGAGGGGACGGCAGGGGGAAGCTTTCTTT
v_call: TRBV29-1; d_call: TRBD1; j_call: TRBJ2-5; clone_size: many; cdr3_aa: CSVGERGQGGETQYF; cdr3_nt: TGCAGCGTTGGAGAACGAGGACAGGGGGGTGAGACCCAGTACTTC
v_call: TRBV21-1; d_call: NA; j_call: TRBJ2-2; clone_size: NA; cdr3_aa: CAILKTGRFF; cdr3_nt: TGTGCCATCTTGAAAACGGGCCGGTTTTTT
v_call: TRBV20-1; d_call: NA; j_call: TRBJ2-7; clone_size: NA; cdr3_aa: CSARGPLAPERYF; cdr3_nt: TGCAGTGCTAGAGGTCCCCTAGCGCCCGAGCGGTACTTC
v_call: TRBV30; d_call: NA; j_call: TRBJ2-7; clone_size: few; cdr3_aa: CAWRRAHGQTTRFDEQYF; cdr3_nt: TGTGCCTGGAGGAGGGCCCACGGACAGACCACTCGCTTTGACGAGCAGTACTTC
v_call: TRBV7-9; d_call: NA; j_call: TRBJ2-2; clone_size: many; cdr3_aa: CASSPWLGSGELFF; cdr3_nt: TGTGCCAGCAGCCCTTGGCTCGGATCCGGGGAGCTGTTTTTT
v_call: TRBV19; d_call: TRBD2; j_call: TRBJ2-2; clone_size: NA; cdr3_aa: CASTHWATTSGRPPGELFF; cdr3_nt: TGTGCCAGTACCCATTGGGCCACGACTAGCGGGAGGCCCCCCGGGGAGCTGTTTTTT
v_call: TRBV6-5; d_call: TRBD1; j_call: TRBJ2-3; clone_size: many; cdr3_aa: CASSTGQGAPPDTQYF; cdr3_nt: TGTGCCAGCAGTACGGGACAGGGGGCACCTCCGGATACGCAGTATTTT
v_call: TRBV4-3; d_call: TRBD2; j_call: TRBJ2-1; clone_size: many; cdr3_aa: CASSQGLAGGYEQFF; cdr3_nt: TGCGCCAGCAGCCAAGGACTAGCGGGAGGTTATGAGCAGTTCTTC
v_call: TRBV27; d_call: NA; j_call: TRBJ2-1; clone_size: NA; cdr3_aa: CASSFGRSSYNEQFF; cdr3_nt: TGTGCCAGCAGTTTCGGCCGGAGCTCCTACAATGAGCAGTTCTTC
v_call: TRBV7-2; d_call: NA; j_call: TRBJ2-7; clone_size: many; cdr3_aa: CASSSGTYEQYF; cdr3_nt: TGTGCCAGCAGCTCGGGCACCTACGAGCAGTACTTC
v_call: TRBV13; d_call: NA; j_call: TRBJ2-4; clone_size: many; cdr3_aa: CASSSFTSSKNIQYF; cdr3_nt: TGTGCCAGCAGCTCCTTCACTAGTTCCAAAAACATTCAGTACTTC
v_call: TRBV19; d_call: NA; j_call: TRBJ1-1; clone_size: few; cdr3_aa: CASSIVGHFEAFF; cdr3_nt: TGTGCCAGTAGTATAGTGGGGCACTTTGAAGCTTTCTTT
v_call: TRBV13; d_call: NA; j_call: TRBJ2-7; clone_size: NA; cdr3_aa: CASSLVGEHEQYF; cdr3_nt: TGTGCCAGCAGCTTAGTGGGGGAACACGAGCAGTACTTC
v_call: TRBV4-1; d_call: NA; j_call: TRBJ2-5; clone_size: many; cdr3_aa: CASSQDPGSQETQYF; cdr3_nt: TGCGCCAGCAGCCAAGATCCTGGCAGCCAAGAGACCCAGTACTTC
v_call: TRBV20-1; d_call: TRBD2; j_call: TRBJ2-3; clone_size: many; cdr3_aa: CSARDRLAGARTDTQYF; cdr3_nt: TGCAGTGCTAGAGATCGCCTAGCGGGGGCTAGGACAGATACGCAGTATTTT